This TCR beta chain was captured by sequencing in a study of blood T cell repertoires in COVID-19. The method was immunoSEQ multiplex PCR; TCRdb's version includes in-frame clones alone and lacks a portion of them. The sample yields fewer than 300,000 clones, approximately 90% seen once. Residents of about two dozen US areas, aged about 18 to 89 years, made up the participants. Cohort allocation depended upon clinical history that participants reported. Among Cohort 3 donors, those recovered had two negative PCRs, clearance, or symptom resolution. This CDR3 region has 13 residues. V dropped 2 bases and J dropped 1 base, with 4 bases sitting between them. Looked up from germline, CDR1 is SGHTA and CDR2 is FQGNSA.

The sample was PBMCs or T cells enriched from blood (not recorded which). The chain couples TRBV7-2 to TRBJ2-3; D unresolved. The TCR originated in a young woman who had recovered from COVID-19. The CDR3 spells CASSLSGTDTQYF. The DNA for the CDR3 is TGTGCCAGCAGCTTAAGCGGCACAGATACGCAGTATTTT.